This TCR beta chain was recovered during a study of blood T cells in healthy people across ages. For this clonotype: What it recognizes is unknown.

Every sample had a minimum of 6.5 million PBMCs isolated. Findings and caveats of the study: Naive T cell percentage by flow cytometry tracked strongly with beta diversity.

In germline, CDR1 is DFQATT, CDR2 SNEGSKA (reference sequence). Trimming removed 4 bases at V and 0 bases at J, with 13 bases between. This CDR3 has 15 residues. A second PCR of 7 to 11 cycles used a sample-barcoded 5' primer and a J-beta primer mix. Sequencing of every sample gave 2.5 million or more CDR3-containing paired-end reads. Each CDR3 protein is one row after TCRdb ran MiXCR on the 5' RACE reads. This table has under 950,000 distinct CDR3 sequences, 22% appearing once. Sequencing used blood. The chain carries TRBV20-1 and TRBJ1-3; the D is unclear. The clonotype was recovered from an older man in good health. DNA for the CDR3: TGCAGTGCTACCCAGGACCTGAGCTCTGGAAACACCATATATTTT. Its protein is CSATQDLSSGNTIYF.